A single sample is the source of the 12 T cell receptor beta chains below, sequenced in a study of regulatory T cells in long-lasting Graves disease. Investigators prepared the TCR beta libraries by applying iRepertoire HTBI primers and Arm-PCR of CDR3 regions. In TCRdb, the multiplex PCR reads were re-called with MiXCR into one record per CDR3 protein. The sample has around 500,000 distinct CDR3 sequences; around 12% are singletons. Time point specified: newly diagnosed GD, antithyroid drugs for less than 3 months. RNA extracted from PBMCs served as the sequencing template. This sample was also put to use in a study of T cells in Graves' hyperthyroidism and ophthalmopathy.

This sample comprised peripheral blood mononuclear cells (PBMCs), obtained at new diagnosis, from a patient treated with antithyroid drugs. These receptor sequences come from a woman aged 25 to 39 with Graves disease.

In its sample, this clonotype was seen many times. The V and J genes are TRBV7-8 and TRBJ2-1, with D perhaps given as TRBD1 or TRBD2 (5 bases each). V shed 1 base and J shed 3 bases, with 19 bases lying between them. The CDR3 loop spans 18 amino acids. Germline V CDR1 and CDR2: SGHVS, FQNEAQ. CDR3 nucleotide sequence: TGTGCCAGCAGCTTAGAACTCCCGGTGGGGGTTGTCTACAATGAGCAGTTCTTC. Residues: CASSLELPVGVVYNEQFF.

This clonotype was seen at least ten times. The chain joins TRBV28 to TRBJ2-7, with a possible D match to TRBD2 (6 bases). CDR1 and CDR2 (germline): MDHEN, SYDVKM. This CDR3 is 18 amino acids long. V dropped 4 bases and J dropped 2 bases, with 24 bases sitting between them. In nucleotides, the CDR3 is TGTGCCAGCAGTTACCTCCGATGGGGCGGGGAGATCCCCTACGAGCAGTACTTC. Protein product: CASSYLRWGGEIPYEQYF.

This clonotype came up many times. The chain is built from TRBV18 and TRBJ2-7, with D perhaps TRBD1 (5 bases). The CDR3 runs 14 residues. Germline V lookup: CDR1 KGHSH, CDR2 LQKENI. Trimming stripped 2 bases from V and 2 bases from J, with 10 bases between. The CDR3 loop is CASSPMGQTYEQYF. Written as DNA, the CDR3 is TGTGCCAGCTCACCAATGGGGCAGACCTACGAGCAGTACTTC.

This clonotype was recorded a few times. The rearrangement uses TRBV28 and TRBJ2-3; 12 bases are shared with TRBD2. There are 18 residues in the CDR3. Losses at the gene ends were 4 bases for V and 6 bases for J; bases not matched to a gene: 14. Germline V CDR1 and CDR2: MDHEN, SYDVKM. CDR3 nucleotide sequence: TGTGCCAGCAGTTCGCCCGGGCCGTCTAGCGGGAGGGCTGATACGCAGTATTTT. Translating it yields CASSSPGPSSGRADTQYF.

The rearrangement joins TRBV30 to TRBJ1-2, with D hard to call. CDR3 length: 13 amino acids. Germline CDR1 and CDR2: GTSNPN and SVGIG (reference sequence). V was trimmed by 3 bases and J by 2 bases, leaving 10 bases between them. The CDR3 here is CAWSAFQNYGYTF. CDR3 nucleotide sequence: TGTGCCTGGAGCGCGTTCCAGAACTATGGCTACACCTTC.

This clonotype has ten or more counts. The chain recombines TRBV5-1 with TRBJ1-2, with D tentatively TRBD1 (5 bases). The germline gives CDR1 SGHRS, CDR2 YFSETQ. CDR3 length equals 15 residues. Trimming pared 0 bases from V and 8 bases from J, leaving 17 bases between. The CDR3 loop reads CASSLGGTVSSGYTF. CDR3 sequence (DNA): TGCGCCAGCAGCTTGGGGGGCACCGTCTCCAGCGGCTACACCTTC.

J is TRBJ2-3 and V is TRBV5-4; 7 nucleotides match TRBD1. The V and J ends lost 2 bases and 5 bases, in that order; junction bases with no gene match: 11. This CDR3 is built from 16 residues. The germline V gene has CDR1 SGHNT and CDR2 YYREEE (reference sequence). This chain's CDR3 is CASSLGKGTAGDTQYF. CDR3 sequence (DNA): TGTGCCAGCAGCTTAGGAAAGGGGACAGCAGGAGATACGCAGTATTTT.

This clonotype came up many times. The chain joins TRBV12-3 or TRBV12-4 to TRBJ2-3; TRBD2 matches at 13 bases. The CDR3 loop spans 15 amino acids. Trimming cost V 4 bases and J 6 bases; bases outside gene matches: 4. CDR3 region: CASSYGLAGVDTQYF. The CDR3 DNA sequence: TGTGCCAGCAGTTACGGACTAGCGGGAGTGGATACGCAGTATTTT.

This clonotype was seen at least ten times. The chain couples TRBV15 to TRBJ2-2, with D possibly TRBD2 on 5 matching bases. This CDR3 contains 17 residues. Germline values: CDR1 LNHNV, CDR2 YYDKDF (reference sequence). The V end was cut by 2 bases, the J end by 7 bases, with 20 bases between. DNA of the CDR3: TGTGCCACCAGCAGACCTATGGAGCGGAGCCCTAGCGGGGAGCTGTTTTTT. It translates to CATSRPMERSPSGELFF. The full variable domain, its missing parts supplied by reference TRBV15 and TRBJ2-2, is DAMVIQNPRYQVTQFGKPVTLSCSQTLNHNVMYWYQQKSSQAPKLLFHYYDKDFNNEADTPDNFQSRRPNTSFCFLDIRSPGLGDTAMYLCATSRPMERSPSGELFFGEGSRLTVL.

This clonotype was detected ten times or more. CDR3 nucleotide sequence: TGTGCCAGCAGCTTAACTGGACTCTCGACACGAGATACGCAGTATTTT. This sequence encodes CASSLTGLSTRDTQYF. The chain couples TRBV7-3 to TRBJ2-3; tentative D call: TRBD2 (5 bases). With 0 bases removed from V and 5 bases from J, the gap between germline ends came to 15 bases. The CDR3 length is 16 residues. Looked up from germline, CDR1 is SGHTA and CDR2 is FQGTGA.

The rearrangement joins TRBV6-2 or TRBV6-3 to TRBJ2-3; 8 nucleotides line up with TRBD2. Trimming cost V 7 bases and J 5 bases; bases outside gene matches: 11. In germline, CDR1 is MNHEY, CDR2 SVGEGT. The CDR3 is 15 residues long. CDR3 nucleotide sequence: TGTGCCAGCAAAAACGTAGCGGGAACTGGAGATACGCAGTATTTT. It yields the protein CASKNVAGTGDTQYF.

This clonotype was recorded once. This sequence joins TRBV28 and TRBJ1-5, with D hard to call. This CDR3 contains 14 residues. V gave up 3 bases and J gave up 4 bases, with 10 bases separating them. Germline CDR1 and CDR2: MDHEN and SYDVKM. This CDR3 is CASSFSWLNQPQHF. The CDR3 region has the DNA TGTGCCAGCAGTTTTTCGTGGTTGAATCAGCCCCAGCATTTT.